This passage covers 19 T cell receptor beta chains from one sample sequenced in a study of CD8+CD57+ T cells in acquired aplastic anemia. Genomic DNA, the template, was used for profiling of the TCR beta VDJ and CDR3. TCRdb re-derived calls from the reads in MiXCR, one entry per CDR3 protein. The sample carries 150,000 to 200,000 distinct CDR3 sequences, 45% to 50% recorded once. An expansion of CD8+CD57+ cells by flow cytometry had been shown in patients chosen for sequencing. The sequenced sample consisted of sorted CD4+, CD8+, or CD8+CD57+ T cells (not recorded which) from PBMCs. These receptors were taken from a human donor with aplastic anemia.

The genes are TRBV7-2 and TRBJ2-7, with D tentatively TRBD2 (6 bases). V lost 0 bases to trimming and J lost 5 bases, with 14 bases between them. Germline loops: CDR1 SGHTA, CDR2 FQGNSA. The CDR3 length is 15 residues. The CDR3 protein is CASSLAGTYTHEQYF. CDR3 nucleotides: TGTGCCAGCAGCTTAGCCGGGACTTACACCCACGAGCAGTACTTC.

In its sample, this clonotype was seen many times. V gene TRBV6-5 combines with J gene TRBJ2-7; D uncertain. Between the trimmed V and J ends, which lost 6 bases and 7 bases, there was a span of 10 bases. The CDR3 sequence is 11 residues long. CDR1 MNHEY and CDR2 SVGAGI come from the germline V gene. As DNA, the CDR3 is TGTGCCAGCAGCCCCTCGAGGGAGCAGTACTTC. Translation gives CASSPSREQYF.

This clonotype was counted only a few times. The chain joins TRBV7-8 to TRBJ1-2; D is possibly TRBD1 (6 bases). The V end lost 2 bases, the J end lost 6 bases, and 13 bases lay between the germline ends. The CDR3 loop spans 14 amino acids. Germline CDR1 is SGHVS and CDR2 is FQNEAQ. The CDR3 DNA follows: TGTGCCAGCAGCTTAACAGGGAAGAGGGATGGCTACACCTTC. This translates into CASSLTGKRDGYTF.

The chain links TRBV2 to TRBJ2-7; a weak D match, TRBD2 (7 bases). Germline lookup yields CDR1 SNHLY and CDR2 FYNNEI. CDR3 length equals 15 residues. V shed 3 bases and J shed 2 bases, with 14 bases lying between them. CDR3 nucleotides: TGTGCCAGCAGTGACGGTTCGGGGGGCACCTACGAGCAGTACTTC. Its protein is CASSDGSGGTYEQYF.

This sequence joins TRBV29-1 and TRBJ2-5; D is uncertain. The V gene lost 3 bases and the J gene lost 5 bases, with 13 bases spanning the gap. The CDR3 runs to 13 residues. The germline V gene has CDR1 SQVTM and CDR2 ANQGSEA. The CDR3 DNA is TGCAGCGTTGACCCTAGTACCGGGGAGACCCAGTACTTC. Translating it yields CSVDPSTGETQYF.

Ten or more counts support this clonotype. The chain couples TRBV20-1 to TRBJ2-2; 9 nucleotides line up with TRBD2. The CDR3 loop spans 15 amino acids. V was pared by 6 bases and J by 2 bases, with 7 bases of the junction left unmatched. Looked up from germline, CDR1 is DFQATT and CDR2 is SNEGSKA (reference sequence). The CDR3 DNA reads TGCAGTGCCCTTTCCGGGACTAGCAACACCGGGGAGCTGTTTTTT. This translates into CSALSGTSNTGELFF.

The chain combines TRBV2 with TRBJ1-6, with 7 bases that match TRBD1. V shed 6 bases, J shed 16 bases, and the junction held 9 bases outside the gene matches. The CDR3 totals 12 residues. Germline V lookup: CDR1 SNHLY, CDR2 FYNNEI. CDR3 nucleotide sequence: TGTGCCAGCAGCCTCACAGGGGACCGTCTCCACTTT. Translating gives CASSLTGDRLHF.

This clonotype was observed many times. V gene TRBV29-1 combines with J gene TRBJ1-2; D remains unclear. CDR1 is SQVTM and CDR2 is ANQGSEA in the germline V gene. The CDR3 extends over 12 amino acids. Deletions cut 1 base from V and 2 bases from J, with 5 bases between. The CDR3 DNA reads TGCAGCGTTGAAGGGCCGAACTATGGCTACACCTTC. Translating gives CSVEGPNYGYTF.

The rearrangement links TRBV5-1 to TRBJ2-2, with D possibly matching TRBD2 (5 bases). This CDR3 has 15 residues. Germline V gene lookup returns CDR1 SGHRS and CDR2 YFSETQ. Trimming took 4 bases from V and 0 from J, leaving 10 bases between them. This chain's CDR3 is CASSELEPNTGELFF. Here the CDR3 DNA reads TGCGCCAGCAGCGAACTAGAGCCGAACACCGGGGAGCTGTTTTTT.

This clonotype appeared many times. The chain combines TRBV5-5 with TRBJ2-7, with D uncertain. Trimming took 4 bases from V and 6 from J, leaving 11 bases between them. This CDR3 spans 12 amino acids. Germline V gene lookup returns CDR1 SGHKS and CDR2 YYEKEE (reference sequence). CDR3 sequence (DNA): TGTGCCAGCAGCCCTACGGCTGCCGAGCAGTACTTC. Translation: CASSPTAAEQYF.

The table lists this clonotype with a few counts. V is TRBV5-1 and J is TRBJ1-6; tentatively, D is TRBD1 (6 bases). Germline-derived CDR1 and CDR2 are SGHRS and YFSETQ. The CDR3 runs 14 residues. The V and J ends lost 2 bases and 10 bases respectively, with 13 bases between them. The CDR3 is CASSLRGGESPLHF. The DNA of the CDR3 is TGCGCCAGCAGCTTAAGAGGGGGGGAATCACCCCTCCACTTT.

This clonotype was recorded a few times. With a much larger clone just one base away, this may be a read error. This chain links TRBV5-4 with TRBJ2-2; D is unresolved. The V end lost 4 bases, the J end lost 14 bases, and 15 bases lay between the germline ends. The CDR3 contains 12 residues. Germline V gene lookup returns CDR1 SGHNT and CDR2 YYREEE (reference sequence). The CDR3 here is CASSIGNERLFF. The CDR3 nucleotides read TGTGCCAGCAGCATCGGAAATGAAAGACTGTTTTTT.

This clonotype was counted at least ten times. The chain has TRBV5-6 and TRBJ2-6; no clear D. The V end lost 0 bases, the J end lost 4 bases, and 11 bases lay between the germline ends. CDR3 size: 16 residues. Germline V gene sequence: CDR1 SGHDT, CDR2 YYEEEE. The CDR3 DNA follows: TGTGCCAGCAGCTTGGACAGACCGTCCGGGGCCAACGTCCTGACTTTC. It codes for CASSLDRPSGANVLTF.

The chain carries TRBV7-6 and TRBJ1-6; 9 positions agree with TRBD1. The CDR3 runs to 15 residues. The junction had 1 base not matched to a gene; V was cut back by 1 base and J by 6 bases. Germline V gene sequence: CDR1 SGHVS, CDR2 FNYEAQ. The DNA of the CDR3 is TGTGCCAGCAGCTTAGAGGACAGGGGTAATTCACCCCTCCACTTT. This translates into CASSLEDRGNSPLHF.

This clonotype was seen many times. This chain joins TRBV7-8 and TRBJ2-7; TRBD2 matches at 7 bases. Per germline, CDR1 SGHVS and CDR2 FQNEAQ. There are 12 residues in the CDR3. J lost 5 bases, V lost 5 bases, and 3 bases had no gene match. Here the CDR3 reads CASSTGLDEQYF. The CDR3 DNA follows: TGTGCCAGCAGCACCGGACTAGACGAGCAGTACTTC.

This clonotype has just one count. The CDR3 bases are TGTGCCAGCAGCAAGGGACACCGGACCTACGAGCAGTACTTC. Its translation: CASSKGHRTYEQYF. The V and J genes are TRBV5-8 and TRBJ2-7, with TRBD1 as a possible D gene (6 bases). Germline values: CDR1 SGHTS, CDR2 YDEGEE. V was trimmed by 4 bases and J by 2 bases, leaving 13 bases between them. The CDR3 has 14 amino acids.

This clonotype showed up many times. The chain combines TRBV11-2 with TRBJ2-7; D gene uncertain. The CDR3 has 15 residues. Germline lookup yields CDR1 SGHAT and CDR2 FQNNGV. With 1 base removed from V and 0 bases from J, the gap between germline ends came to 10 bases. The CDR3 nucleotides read TGTGCCAGCAGCTTAGGTCTTCTCCTCTCCTACGAGCAGTACTTC. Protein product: CASSLGLLLSYEQYF.

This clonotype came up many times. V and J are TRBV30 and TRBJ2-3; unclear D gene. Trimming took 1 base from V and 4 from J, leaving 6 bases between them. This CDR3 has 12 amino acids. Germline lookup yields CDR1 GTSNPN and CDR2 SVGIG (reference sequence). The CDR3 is CAWSDRADTQYF. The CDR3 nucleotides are TGTGCCTGGAGTGATAGGGCAGATACGCAGTATTTT.

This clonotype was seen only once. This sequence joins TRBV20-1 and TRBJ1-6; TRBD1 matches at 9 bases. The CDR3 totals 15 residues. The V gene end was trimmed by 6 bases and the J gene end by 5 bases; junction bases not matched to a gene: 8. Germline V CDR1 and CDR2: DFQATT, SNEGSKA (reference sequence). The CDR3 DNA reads TGCAGTGCCACTGACAGGGGGTTAAATAATTCACCCCTCCACTTT. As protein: CSATDRGLNNSPLHF.